This entry is about one TCR beta chain. The CDR3 spans 15 residues. Trimming took 11 bases from V and 5 from J; bases not matched to a gene: 7. The germline CDR1 and CDR2 sequences are SNHLY and FYNNEI. Source study methods: Cell counts per sample came from amplifying reference gene primers. Profiling relied on immunoSEQ multiplex PCR, and the TCRdb table lists in-frame clones only, not all of them. V, J and clone size are taken as reported in that table, and D and trimming were inferred from the DNA itself. The sample consists of around 130,000 clones, roughly nine tenths of them appearing once. These data originate in a study of blood T cell repertoires in COVID-19. About the research overall: Spain, Italy and the United States supplied samples that represented acute and convalescent COVID-19. The analysed material was cDNA or gDNA that came from T cells, B-cell-depleted T cells, or PBMCs.

The Seattle site enrolled patients during active infection and followed them longitudinally. The sequence came from a man aged 55 to 70 with COVID-19, enrolled during active disease. The specimen was peripheral blood. V gene TRBV2 combines with J gene TRBJ2-3; 16 bases are shared with TRBD2. The CDR3 nucleotides read TGTGCCCTCCCCGGGACTAGCGGGAGGGGAGATACGCAGTATTTT. This codes for CALPGTSGRGDTQYF. Full variable domain (outside the CDR3, taken from reference TRBV2 and TRBJ2-3): EPEVTQTPSHQVTQMGQEVILRCVPISNHLYFYWYRQILGQKVEFLVSFYNNEISEKSEIFDDQFSVERPDGSNFTLKIRSTKLEDSAMYFCALPGTSGRGDTQYFGPGTRLTVL.